This T cell receptor (beta chain) was obtained from a study of blood T cell repertoires in COVID-19. The method was immunoSEQ multiplex PCR; TCRdb's version includes in-frame clones alone and lacks a portion of them. The sample contains under 130,000 clones, about 80% of which appear only once. The ends lost 5 bases at V and 7 bases at J; junction bases unmatched: 17. The CDR3 totals 17 residues. CDR1 and CDR2 from the germline V gene are SGDLS and YYNGEE. This rearrangement joins TRBV9 to TRBJ2-1; TRBD2 agrees at 8 bases. The sample comprised peripheral blood. The TCR comes from a human donor in a cohort sampled during active COVID-19. The DNA for the CDR3 is TGTGCCAGCAGTCCATTACCCGGTGTAGCGGGGACGAATGAGCAGTTCTTC. It codes for CASSPLPGVAGTNEQFF.